Each of the 10 T cell receptor beta chains below was sequenced from the same sample in a study of follicular helper T cells after annual influenza vaccination. Here immunoSEQ multiplex PCR was the method, and the copy in TCRdb shows in-frame clones only, minus some. The table lists 9,500 to 10,000 clones, roughly 80% of them singletons, with over 0.45% in the top ten. The sample's time point: 2013-2014 season, 7 days after vaccination. Here the sequenced sample was CXCR5- memory CD4+ T cells sorted from blood, taken 7 days after influenza vaccination. These receptors were collected from an adult who received the influenza vaccine.

This chain links TRBV7-6 with TRBJ2-1; D is possibly TRBD2 (5 bases). CDR1 is SGHVS and CDR2 is FNYEAQ in the germline V gene. The CDR3 contains 14 residues. V was pared by 1 base and J by 5 bases, with 9 bases between. CDR3: CASSLDYGDNEQFF. The CDR3 region has the DNA TGTGCCAGCAGCTTAGACTACGGGGACAATGAGCAGTTCTTC. The variable domain in full, with the rest retrieved from reference TRBV7-6 and TRBJ2-1, is GAGVSQSPRYKVTKRGQDVALRCDPISGHVSLYWYRQALGQGPEFLTYFNYEAQQDKSGLPNDRFSAERPEGSISTLTIQRTEQRDSAMYRCASSLDYGDNEQFFGPGTRLTVL.

Concerning this clone itself: The same CDR3 is also encoded by other DNA sequences in this sample. V is TRBV7-9 and J is TRBJ2-7; 7 bases match TRBD1. J gave up 4 bases and V 3 bases, and 12 bases lay outside the gene matches. From germline, CDR1 is SEHNR and CDR2 FQNEAQ (reference sequence). The CDR3 totals 16 residues. In DNA form, the CDR3 reads TGTGCCAGCAGCTTTGAAGTGGGGGCAGGGGGTTACGAGCAGTACTTC. Its protein is CASSFEVGAGGYEQYF.

This clone was counted once. The chain has TRBV10-3 and TRBJ1-3; D ambiguous. The germline gives CDR1 ENHRY, CDR2 SYGVKD. The CDR3 sequence is 14 residues long. The V and J ends lost 6 bases and 7 bases respectively, with 16 bases between them. CDR3 nucleotides: TGTGCCATCAGAGAACGGACCGACGGGAACACCATATATTTT. Amino acids: CAIRERTDGNTIYF.

The chain combines TRBV5-1 with TRBJ2-1; 13 positions agree with TRBD2. CDR1 and CDR2 from the germline V gene are SGHRS and YFSETQ. Trimming at V came to 3 bases and at J to 0 bases, leaving 9 bases not matched to a gene. The CDR3 loop spans 19 amino acids. The CDR3 spells CASSSGTSGIRSSYNEQFF. The CDR3 bases are TGCGCCAGCAGCTCCGGGACTAGCGGGATCCGGAGCTCCTACAATGAGCAGTTCTTC.

The chain joins TRBV15 to TRBJ2-5, with D tentatively TRBD1 (6 bases). The CDR3 has 14 amino acids. V dropped 3 bases and J dropped 7 bases, with 15 bases sitting between them. Looked up from germline, CDR1 is LNHNV and CDR2 is YYDKDF (reference sequence). This chain's CDR3 is CATSRDQETGTQYF. As DNA, the CDR3 is TGTGCCACCAGCAGGGACCAGGAGACAGGGACCCAGTACTTC.

The CDR3 loop reads CAWSLLTEQFF. The CDR3 DNA is TGTGCCTGGAGCCTACTCACCGAGCAGTTCTTC. The rearrangement joins TRBV30 to TRBJ2-1; no firm D call. Looked up from germline, CDR1 is GTSNPN and CDR2 is SVGIG (reference sequence). V gave up 3 bases and J gave up 10 bases, with 10 bases separating them. The CDR3 is 11 amino acids.

The genes are TRBV19 and TRBJ2-1; D might be TRBD2 (6 bases). The ends were cut back, 6 bases at V and 6 bases at J, with 12 bases in the middle. CDR3 size: 13 residues. Germline-derived CDR1 and CDR2 are LNHDA and SQIVND (reference sequence). CDR3 region: CASRPGVGNEQFF. The CDR3, as DNA: TGTGCCAGTAGACCGGGAGTGGGCAATGAGCAGTTCTTC.

The chain joins TRBV6-5 to TRBJ2-1, with 7 bases fitting TRBD2. This CDR3 region has 14 residues. V dropped 3 bases and J dropped 7; count of bases not matched to a gene: 6. Germline V gene data show CDR1 as MNHEY and CDR2 as SVGAGI. The CDR3 region has the DNA TGTGCCAGCAGTTATAGGACTAGTGGTAATGAGCAGTTCTTC. Translating gives CASSYRTSGNEQFF.

This sequence joins TRBV6-6 and TRBJ2-3; D gene ambiguous. V was pared by 5 bases and J by 0 bases, with 9 bases between. This CDR3 has 14 residues. Looked up from germline, CDR1 is MNHNY and CDR2 is SVGAGI (reference sequence). CDR3 residues: CASSRVSSTDTQYF. The CDR3 DNA reads as TGTGCCAGCAGTCGAGTTTCTAGCACAGATACGCAGTATTTT.

This chain joins TRBV7-9 and TRBJ2-7; TRBD2 matches 11 bases. J was trimmed by 5 bases and V by 3 bases; bases with no gene match: 3. The length of the CDR3 is 14 residues. The germline CDR1 and CDR2 sequences are SEHNR and FQNEAQ (reference sequence). In DNA form, the CDR3 reads TGTGCCAGCAGCTTTACTAGCGGGAGCAACGAGCAGTACTTC. This sequence encodes CASSFTSGSNEQYF.